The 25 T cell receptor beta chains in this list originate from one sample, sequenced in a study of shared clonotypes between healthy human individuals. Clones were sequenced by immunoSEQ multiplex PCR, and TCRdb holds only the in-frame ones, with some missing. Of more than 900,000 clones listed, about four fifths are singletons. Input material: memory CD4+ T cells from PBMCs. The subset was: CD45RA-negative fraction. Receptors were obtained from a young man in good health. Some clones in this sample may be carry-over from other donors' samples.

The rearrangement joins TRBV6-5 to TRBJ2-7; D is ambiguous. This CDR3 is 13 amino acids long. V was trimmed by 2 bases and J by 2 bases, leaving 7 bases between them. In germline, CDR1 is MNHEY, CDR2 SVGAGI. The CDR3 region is CASSYNTAYEQYF. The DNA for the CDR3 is TGTGCCAGCAGTTACAACACTGCCTACGAGCAGTACTTC.

The CDR3 is CAVRYPGVAGYTF. CDR3 nucleotides: TGTGCCGTACGTTACCCGGGAGTGGCTGGCTACACCTTC. V usage is TRBV6-5 and J usage is TRBJ1-2; D is unresolved. The CDR3 is made up of 13 amino acids. V dropped 11 bases and J dropped 7 bases, with 20 bases sitting between them. Germline V gene sequence: CDR1 MNHEY, CDR2 SVGAGI.

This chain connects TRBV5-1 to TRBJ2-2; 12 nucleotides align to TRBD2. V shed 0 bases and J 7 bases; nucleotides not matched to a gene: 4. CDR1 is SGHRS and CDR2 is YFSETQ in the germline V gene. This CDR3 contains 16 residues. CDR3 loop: CASSLGLAGANGELFF. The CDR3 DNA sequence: TGCGCCAGCAGCTTGGGACTAGCGGGAGCTAACGGGGAGCTGTTTTTT.

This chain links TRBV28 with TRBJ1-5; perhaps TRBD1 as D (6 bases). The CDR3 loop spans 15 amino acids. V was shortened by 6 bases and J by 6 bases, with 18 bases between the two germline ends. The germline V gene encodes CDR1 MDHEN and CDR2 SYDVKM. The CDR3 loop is CASSRLGGAGQPQHF. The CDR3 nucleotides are TGTGCCAGCAGCCGACTCGGGGGGGCCGGTCAGCCCCAGCATTTT.

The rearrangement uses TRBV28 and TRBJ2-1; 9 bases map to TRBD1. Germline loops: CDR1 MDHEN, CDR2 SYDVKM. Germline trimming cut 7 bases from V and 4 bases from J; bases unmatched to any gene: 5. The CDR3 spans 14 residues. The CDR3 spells CASTRDRVYNEQFF. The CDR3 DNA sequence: TGTGCCAGCACACGGGACAGGGTATACAATGAGCAGTTCTTC. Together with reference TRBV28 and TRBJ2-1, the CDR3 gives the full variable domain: DVKVTQSSRYLVKRTGEKVFLECVQDMDHENMFWYRQDPGLGLRLIYFSYDVKMKEKGDIPEGYSVSREKKERFSLILESASTNQTSMYLCASTRDRVYNEQFFGPGTRLTVL.

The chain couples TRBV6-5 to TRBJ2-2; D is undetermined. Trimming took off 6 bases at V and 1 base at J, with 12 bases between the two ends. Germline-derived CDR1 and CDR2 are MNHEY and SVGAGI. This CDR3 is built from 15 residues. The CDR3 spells CASRGRALNTGELFF. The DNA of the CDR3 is TGTGCCAGCAGAGGTCGGGCCTTGAACACCGGGGAGCTGTTTTTT.

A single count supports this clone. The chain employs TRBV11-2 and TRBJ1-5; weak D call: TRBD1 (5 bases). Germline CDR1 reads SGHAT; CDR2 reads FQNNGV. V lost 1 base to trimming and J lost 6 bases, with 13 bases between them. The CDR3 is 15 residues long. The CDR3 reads CASSLGPGGGQPQHF. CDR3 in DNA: TGTGCCAGCAGCTTAGGGCCCGGTGGGGGTCAGCCCCAGCATTTT.

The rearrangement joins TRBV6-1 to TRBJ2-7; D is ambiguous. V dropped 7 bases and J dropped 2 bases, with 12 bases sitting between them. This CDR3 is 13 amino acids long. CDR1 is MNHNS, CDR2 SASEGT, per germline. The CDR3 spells CASTKELTYEQYF. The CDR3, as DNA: TGTGCCAGCACCAAAGAGCTAACCTACGAGCAGTACTTC.

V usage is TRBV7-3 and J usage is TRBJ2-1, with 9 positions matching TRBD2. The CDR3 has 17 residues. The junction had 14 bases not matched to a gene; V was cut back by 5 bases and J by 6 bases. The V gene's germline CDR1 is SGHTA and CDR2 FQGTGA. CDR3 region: CASSQQGLVTSGNEQFF. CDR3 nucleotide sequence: TGTGCCAGCAGCCAGCAGGGCTTGGTGACTAGCGGCAATGAGCAGTTCTTC.

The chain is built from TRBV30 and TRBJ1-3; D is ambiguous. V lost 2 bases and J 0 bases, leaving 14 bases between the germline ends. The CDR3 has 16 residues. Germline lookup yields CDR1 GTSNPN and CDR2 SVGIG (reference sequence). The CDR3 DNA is TGTGCCTGGAGTAGGACCCGAGGAAGCTCTGGAAACACCATATATTTT. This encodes CAWSRTRGSSGNTIYF.

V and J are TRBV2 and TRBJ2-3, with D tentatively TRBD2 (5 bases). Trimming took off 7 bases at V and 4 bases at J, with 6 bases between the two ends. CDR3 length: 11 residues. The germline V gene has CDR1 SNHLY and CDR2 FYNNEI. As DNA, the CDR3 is TGTGCCAGCAATAGCGCAGATACGCAGTATTTT. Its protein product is CASNSADTQYF.

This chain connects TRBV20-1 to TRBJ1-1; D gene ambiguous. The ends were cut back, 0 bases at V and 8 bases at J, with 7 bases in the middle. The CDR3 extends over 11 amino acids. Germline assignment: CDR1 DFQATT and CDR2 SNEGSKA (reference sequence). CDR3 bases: TGCAGTGCTAGAGATACTACCGAAGCTTTCTTT. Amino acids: CSARDTTEAFF.

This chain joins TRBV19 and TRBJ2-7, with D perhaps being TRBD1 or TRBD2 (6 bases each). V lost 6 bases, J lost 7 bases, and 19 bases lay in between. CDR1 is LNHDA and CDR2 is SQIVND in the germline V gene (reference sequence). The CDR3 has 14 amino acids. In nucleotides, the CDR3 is TGTGCCAGTAGCGCCGGGTGGGGGGCGGAGGAGCAGTACTTC. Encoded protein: CASSAGWGAEEQYF. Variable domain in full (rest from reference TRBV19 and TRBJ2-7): DGGITQSPKYLFRKEGQNVTLSCEQNLNHDAMYWYRQDPGQGLRLIYYSQIVNDFQKGDIAEGYSVSREKKESFPLTVTSAQKNPTAFYLCASSAGWGAEEQYFGPGTRLTVT.

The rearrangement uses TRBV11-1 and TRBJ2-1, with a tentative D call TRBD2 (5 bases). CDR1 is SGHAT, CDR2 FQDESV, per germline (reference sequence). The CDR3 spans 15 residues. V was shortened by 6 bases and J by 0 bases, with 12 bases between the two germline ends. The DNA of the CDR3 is TGTGCCAGCAGGAGAGCGGCCCGCTCCTACAATGAGCAGTTCTTC. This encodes CASRRAARSYNEQFF. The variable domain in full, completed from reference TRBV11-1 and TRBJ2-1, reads EAEVAQSPRYKITEKSQAVAFWCDPISGHATLYWYRQILGQGPELLVQFQDESVVDDSQLPKDRFSAERLKGVDSTLKIQPAELGDSAMYLCASRRAARSYNEQFFGPGTRLTVL.

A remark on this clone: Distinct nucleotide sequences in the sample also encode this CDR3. CDR3 sequence (DNA): TGCGCCAGCAGCCAAGACGGGACTACCTACAATGAGCAGTTCTTC. Translation: CASSQDGTTYNEQFF. The chain uses TRBV4-1 and TRBJ2-1; 7 bases line up with TRBD2. V lost 0 bases and J lost 2; bases outside the gene matches: 1. Germline V gene lookup returns CDR1 MGHRA and CDR2 YSYEKL. This CDR3 contains 15 residues.

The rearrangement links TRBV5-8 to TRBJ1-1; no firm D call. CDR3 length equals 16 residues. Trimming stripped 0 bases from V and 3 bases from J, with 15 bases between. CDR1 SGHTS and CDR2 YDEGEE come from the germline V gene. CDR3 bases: TGTGCCAGCAGCTTGGAGGGTGGGTACAGACACACTGAAGCTTTCTTT. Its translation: CASSLEGGYRHTEAFF.

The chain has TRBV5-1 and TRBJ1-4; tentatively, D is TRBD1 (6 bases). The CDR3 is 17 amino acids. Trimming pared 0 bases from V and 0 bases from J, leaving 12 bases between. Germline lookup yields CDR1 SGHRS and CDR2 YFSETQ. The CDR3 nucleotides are TGCGCCAGCAGCTTGGGTGGGGGGCCCGCAACTAATGAAAAACTGTTTTTT. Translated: CASSLGGGPATNEKLFF.

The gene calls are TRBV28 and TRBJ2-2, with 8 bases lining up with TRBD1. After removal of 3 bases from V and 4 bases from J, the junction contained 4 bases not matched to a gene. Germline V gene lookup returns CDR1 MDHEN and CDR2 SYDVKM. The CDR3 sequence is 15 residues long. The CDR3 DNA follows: TGTGCCAGCAGTTTGGACAGGGCCTCCACCGGGGAGCTGTTTTTT. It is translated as CASSLDRASTGELFF.

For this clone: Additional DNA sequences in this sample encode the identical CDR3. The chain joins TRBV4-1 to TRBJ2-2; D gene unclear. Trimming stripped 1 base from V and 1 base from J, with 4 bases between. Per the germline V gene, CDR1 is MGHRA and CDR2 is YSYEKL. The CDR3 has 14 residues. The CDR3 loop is CASSQAENTGELFF. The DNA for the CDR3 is TGCGCCAGCAGCCAAGCTGAGAACACCGGGGAGCTGTTTTTT.

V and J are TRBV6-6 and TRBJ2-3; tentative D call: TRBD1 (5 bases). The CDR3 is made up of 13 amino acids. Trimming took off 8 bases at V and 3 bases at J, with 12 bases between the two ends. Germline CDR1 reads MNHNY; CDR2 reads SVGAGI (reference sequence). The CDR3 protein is CASLAGRTDTQYF. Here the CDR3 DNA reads TGTGCCAGCTTGGCAGGGCGTACAGATACGCAGTATTTT.

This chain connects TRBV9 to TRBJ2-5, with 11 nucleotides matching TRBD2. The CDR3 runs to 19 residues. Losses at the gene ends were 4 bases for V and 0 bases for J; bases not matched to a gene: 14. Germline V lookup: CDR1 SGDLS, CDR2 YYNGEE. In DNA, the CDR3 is TGTGCCAGCAGCCCCGGGTGGGTTGGGACTAGCGGAAACCAAGAGACCCAGTACTTC. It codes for CASSPGWVGTSGNQETQYF. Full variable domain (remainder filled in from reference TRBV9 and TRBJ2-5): DSGVTQTPKHLITATGQRVTLRCSPRSGDLSVYWYQQSLDQGLQFLIQYYNGEERAKGNILERFSAQQFPDLHSELNLSSLELGDSALYFCASSPGWVGTSGNQETQYFGPGTRLLVL.

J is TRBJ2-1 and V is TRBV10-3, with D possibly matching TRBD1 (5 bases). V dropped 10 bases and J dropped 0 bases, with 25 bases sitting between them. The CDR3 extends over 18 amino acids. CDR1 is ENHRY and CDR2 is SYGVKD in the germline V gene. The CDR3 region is CATRSGPPTQSSYNEQFF. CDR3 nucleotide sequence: TGTGCCACCCGATCAGGGCCCCCAACTCAAAGCTCCTACAATGAGCAGTTCTTC.

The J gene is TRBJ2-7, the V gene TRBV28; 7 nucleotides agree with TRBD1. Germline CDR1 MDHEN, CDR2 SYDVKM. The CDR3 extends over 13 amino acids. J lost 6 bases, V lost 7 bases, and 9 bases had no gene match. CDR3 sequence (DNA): TGTGCCAGCACGATGAGGGGGCTCTTCGAGCAGTACTTC. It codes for CASTMRGLFEQYF.

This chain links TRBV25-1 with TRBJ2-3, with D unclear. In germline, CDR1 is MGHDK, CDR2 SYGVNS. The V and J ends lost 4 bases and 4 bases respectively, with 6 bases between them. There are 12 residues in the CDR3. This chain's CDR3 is CASSAVADTQYF. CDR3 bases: TGTGCCAGCAGTGCCGTAGCAGATACGCAGTATTTT.

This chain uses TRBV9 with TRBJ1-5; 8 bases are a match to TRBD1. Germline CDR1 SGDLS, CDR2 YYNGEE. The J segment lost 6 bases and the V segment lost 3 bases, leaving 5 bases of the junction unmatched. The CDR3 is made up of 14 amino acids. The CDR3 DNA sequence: TGTGCCAGCAGCGCCGGGACAGGCAGTCAGCCCCAGCATTTT. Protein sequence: CASSAGTGSQPQHF.